These 18 T cell receptor beta chains were all obtained from the same sample, sequenced in a study of T-cell reconstitution after alpha-beta-depleted transplantation in children. For TCRbeta, the library was prepared with unique molecular identifiers. One entry per CDR3 protein, called by TCRdb with MiXCR from the PCR reads. This sample yields about 480,000 distinct CDR3 sequences, of which about an eighth are seen a single time; about 6% belongs to the top ten. The material was PBMCs from the stem cell graft donor, obtained from the stem cell graft. These receptor sequences come from a human donor who donated a stem cell graft to a child with combined immunodeficiency.

This clonotype appeared many times. V gene TRBV6-5 combines with J gene TRBJ2-7; weak D call: TRBD1 (6 bases). V lost 3 bases, J lost 1 base, and 13 bases lay in between. CDR3 length: 15 residues. CDR1 is MNHEY and CDR2 is SVGAGI in the germline V gene. The CDR3 loop is CASSYGWGQSYEQYF. The CDR3 DNA reads as TGTGCCAGCAGTTATGGATGGGGGCAGTCCTACGAGCAGTACTTC.

V usage is TRBV6-5 and J usage is TRBJ1-2; 9 nucleotides line up with TRBD1. This CDR3 comprises 15 residues. Germline-derived CDR1 and CDR2 are MNHEY and SVGAGI. Germline trimming cut 4 bases from V and 2 bases from J; bases unmatched to any gene: 5. The CDR3 DNA is TGTGCCAGCAGTTTACAGGGGGCAGTAAACTATGGCTACACCTTC. Encoded protein: CASSLQGAVNYGYTF.

This chain uses TRBV7-9 with TRBJ2-1; D is perhaps TRBD2 (5 bases). Per germline, CDR1 SEHNR and CDR2 FQNEAQ (reference sequence). Trimming left V 3 bases short and J 4 bases short, with 13 bases between. CDR3 size: 15 residues. In nucleotides, the CDR3 is TGTGCCAGCAGCTTCGGGGTATTAGTATACAATGAGCAGTTCTTC. Encoded protein: CASSFGVLVYNEQFF.

This clonotype was seen a handful of times. The chain is built from TRBV6-1 and TRBJ2-6; the D gene is possibly TRBD2 (5 bases). V lost 3 bases, J lost 0 bases, and 6 bases lay in between. This CDR3 is built from 15 residues. The germline gives CDR1 MNHNS, CDR2 SASEGT. CDR3 DNA: TGTGCCAGCAGTGAGGGGAGCTCTGGGGCCAACGTCCTGACTTTC. It translates to CASSEGSSGANVLTF.

This clonotype showed up just a few times. This CDR3 reads CASSEVLWERGNFNEQFF. CDR3 nucleotides: TGCGCCAGCAGCGAGGTGCTTTGGGAGCGGGGAAACTTCAATGAGCAGTTCTTC. This rearrangement joins TRBV5-1 to TRBJ2-1; 7 nucleotides match TRBD2. Germline lookup yields CDR1 SGHRS and CDR2 YFSETQ. This CDR3 is 18 amino acids long. The trim removed 4 bases at V and 6 bases at J, leaving 19 bases unmatched.

This clonotype was counted a few times. This chain links TRBV6-1 with TRBJ2-7, with 10 bases that match TRBD1. The germline CDR1 and CDR2 sequences are MNHNS and SASEGT. Unmatched junction bases numbered 11, after V lost 6 bases and J lost 6 bases. The CDR3 has 15 residues. The CDR3 sequence: CASRVPGQGFGEQYF. The DNA of the CDR3 is TGTGCCAGCAGAGTACCGGGACAGGGGTTCGGCGAGCAGTACTTC.

The chain couples TRBV7-9 to TRBJ2-1, with 8 positions matching TRBD2. V shed 1 base, J shed 6 bases, and the junction held 11 bases outside the gene matches. Germline V CDR1 and CDR2: SEHNR, FQNEAQ (reference sequence). The CDR3 loop spans 17 amino acids. The CDR3 nucleotides are TGTGCCAGCAGCTTAGGGCCTGTTCTAGCGGGTGTCAATGAGCAGTTCTTC. It is translated as CASSLGPVLAGVNEQFF.

This clonotype came up a few times. The rearrangement links TRBV18 to TRBJ2-5, with 12 nucleotides matching TRBD1. CDR3 length equals 15 residues. The V gene's germline CDR1 is KGHSH and CDR2 LQKENI. The junction had 4 bases not matched to a gene; V was cut back by 3 bases and J by 5 bases. CDR3 in DNA: TGTGCCAGCTCACCGGGACAGGGGGCGGTGGAGACCCAGTACTTC. Protein product: CASSPGQGAVETQYF.

The chain carries TRBV5-1 and TRBJ2-7, with 9 nucleotides matching TRBD1. From germline, CDR1 is SGHRS and CDR2 YFSETQ. The CDR3 length is 15 residues. With 4 bases clipped from V and 6 bases from J, the junction kept 11 bases outside the gene matches. DNA for the CDR3: TGCGCCAGCAGCCCGACCCCGGGACAGGGTATCGAGCAGTACTTC. Protein product: CASSPTPGQGIEQYF.

This clonotype was seen many times. The chain combines TRBV6-5 with TRBJ2-2, with D possibly called TRBD1 or TRBD2 (6 bases each). The CDR3 runs 14 residues. The ends were cut back, 2 bases at V and 6 bases at J, with 10 bases in the middle. Germline V gene sequence: CDR1 MNHEY, CDR2 SVGAGI. CDR3 sequence reads: CASSYVGGPGELFF. As DNA, the CDR3 is TGTGCCAGCAGTTACGTCGGGGGCCCCGGGGAGCTGTTTTTT.

V usage is TRBV5-6 and J usage is TRBJ2-7; 8 nucleotides agree with TRBD1. CDR3 length: 14 amino acids. With 3 bases clipped from V and 3 bases from J, the junction kept 5 bases outside the gene matches. CDR1 and CDR2 (germline): SGHDT, YYEEEE. The CDR3 nucleotides read TGTGCCAGCAGCTGGGGGACAGGCCGCTACGAGCAGTACTTC. Translation gives CASSWGTGRYEQYF. The full variable domain, its missing parts supplied by reference TRBV5-6 and TRBJ2-7, is DAGVTQSPTHLIKTRGQQVTLRCSPKSGHDTVSWYQQALGQGPQFIFQYYEEEERQRGNFPDRFSGHQFPNYSSELNVNALLLGDSALYLCASSWGTGRYEQYFGPGTRLTVT.

This rearrangement joins TRBV28 to TRBJ1-4; weak D call: TRBD1 (6 bases). The germline V gene encodes CDR1 MDHEN and CDR2 SYDVKM. The V gene lost 6 bases and the J gene lost 8 bases, with 19 bases spanning the gap. The CDR3 is 15 amino acids. The CDR3 DNA is TGTGCCAGCAGACTCTGGGGGCAGGGCGAAGAAAAACTGTTTTTT. Protein sequence: CASRLWGQGEEKLFF.

The chain employs TRBV20-1 and TRBJ2-5, with 10 nucleotides matching TRBD2. The germline V gene has CDR1 DFQATT and CDR2 SNEGSKA (reference sequence). The CDR3 consists of 14 residues. With V trimmed by 2 bases and J by 5 bases, 5 bases remained unmatched. The CDR3 DNA sequence: TGCAGTGCTAGAAGCGGGGGGGTTTCGGAGACCCAGTACTTC. Its protein product is CSARSGGVSETQYF.

This chain uses TRBV7-2 with TRBJ2-3, with D perhaps matching TRBD2 (5 bases). This CDR3 contains 14 residues. V was trimmed by 1 base and J by 2 bases, leaving 7 bases between them. Per germline, CDR1 SGHTA and CDR2 FQGNSA. DNA of the CDR3: TGTGCCAGCAGCTTAGATGACTACACAGATACGCAGTATTTT. Its protein is CASSLDDYTDTQYF.

The V gene is TRBV30, the J gene TRBJ2-3, with no clear D. V dropped 1 base and J dropped 0 bases, with 2 bases sitting between them. CDR1 is GTSNPN, CDR2 SVGIG, per germline (reference sequence). CDR3 length equals 12 residues. The CDR3 nucleotides read TGTGCCTGGAGTGGAAGCACAGATACGCAGTATTTT. Protein: CAWSGSTDTQYF.

J is TRBJ1-1 and V is TRBV5-6, with D possibly being TRBD1 (5 bases). Germline V gene lookup returns CDR1 SGHDT and CDR2 YYEEEE. Trimming removed 4 bases from V and 4 bases from J, with 14 bases in between. This CDR3 region has 14 residues. The CDR3 nucleotides are TGTGCCAGCAGCCTCCCGGGGGTTACCACTGAAGCTTTCTTT. Encoded protein: CASSLPGVTTEAFF.

This clonotype was seen many times. The V and J genes are TRBV12-3 or TRBV12-4 and TRBJ1-1, with D unclear. V was shortened by 1 base and J by 1 base, with 4 bases between the two germline ends. CDR3 length: 13 residues. The CDR3 protein is CASSLGGNTEAFF. In DNA, the CDR3 is TGTGCCAGCAGTTTAGGGGGGAACACTGAAGCTTTCTTT.

The chain combines TRBV20-1 with TRBJ2-1, with D perhaps TRBD2 (5 bases). There are 12 residues in the CDR3. Trimming removed 1 base at V and 8 bases at J, with 9 bases between. From germline, CDR1 is DFQATT and CDR2 SNEGSKA (reference sequence). In DNA, the CDR3 is TGCAGTGCTAGAGTAAGGGAGTATGAGCAGTTCTTC. Translated, it gives CSARVREYEQFF.